Below, one T cell receptor (beta chain) is given with its context. The sample comes from a study of technical replicates of blood from a few donors. Some clones are missing from TCRdb's copy, which holds only in-frame ones; the method was immunoSEQ multiplex PCR. This sample has about 100,000 clones, with nearly 96% found just once. The V end was cut by 0 bases, the J end by 0 bases, with 16 bases between. The germline gives CDR1 ENHRY, CDR2 SYGVKD. The CDR3 length is 18 residues. The source is a human donor in good health. The specimen was T cells isolated from PBMCs. This chain joins TRBV10-3 and TRBJ2-3; perhaps TRBD2 as D (6 bases). For the CDR3, the DNA is TGTGCCATCAGTGAGTCGGGGTTCGGCGGGACTAGCACAGATACGCAGTATTTT. This sequence encodes CAISESGFGGTSTDTQYF.